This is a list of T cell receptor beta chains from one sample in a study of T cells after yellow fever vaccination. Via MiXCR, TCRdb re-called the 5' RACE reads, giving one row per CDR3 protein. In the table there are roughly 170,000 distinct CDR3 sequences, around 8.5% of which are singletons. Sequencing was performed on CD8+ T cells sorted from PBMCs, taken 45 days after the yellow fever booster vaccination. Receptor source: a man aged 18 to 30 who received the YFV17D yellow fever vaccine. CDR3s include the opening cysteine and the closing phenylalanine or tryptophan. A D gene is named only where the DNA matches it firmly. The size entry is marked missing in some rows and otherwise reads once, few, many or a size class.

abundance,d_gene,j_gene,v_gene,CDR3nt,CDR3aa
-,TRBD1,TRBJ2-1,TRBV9,TGTGCCAGCAGCCCACCCGACAGGGGTCGTAGCAATGAGCAGTTCTTC,CASSPPDRGRSNEQFF
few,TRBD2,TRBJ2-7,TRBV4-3,TGCGCCAGCAGCCCCGGACTAGCCAATACCTACGAGCAGTACTTC,CASSPGLANTYEQYF
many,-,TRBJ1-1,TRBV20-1,TGCAGTGCTAGAAGGGTGAACACTGAAGCTTTCTTT,CSARRVNTEAFF
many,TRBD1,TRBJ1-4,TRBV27,TGTGCCAGCAGTACAGGGGCAACTAATGAAAAACTGTTTTTT,CASSTGATNEKLFF
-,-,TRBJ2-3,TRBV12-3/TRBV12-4,TGTGCCAGCAGTCCCCATCTTCTAGGCGGCTACACAGATACGCAGTATTTT,CASSPHLLGGYTDTQYF
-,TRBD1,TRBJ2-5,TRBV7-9,TGTGCCAGCAGCTGGACCCAACAGGGGGCGAGGGAGACCCAGTACTTC,CASSWTQQGARETQYF
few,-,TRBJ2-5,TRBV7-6,TGTGCCAGCAGCTTAGTGCTCCGGAGGGCAGGCGTCCCAACGGAGACCCAGTACTTC,CASSLVLRRAGVPTETQYF
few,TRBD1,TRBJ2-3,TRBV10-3,TGTGCCATCAGTGGTTCGGTGGGACAGGCCTACACAGATACGCAGTATTTT,CAISGSVGQAYTDTQYF
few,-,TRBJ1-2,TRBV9,TGTGCCAGCAGCGTAGCCGGCAGAGATAACTATGGCTACACCTTC,CASSVAGRDNYGYTF
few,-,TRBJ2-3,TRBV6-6,TGTGCCAGCAGCTCCCTAGCCAGGACGCAGTATTTT,CASSSLARTQYF
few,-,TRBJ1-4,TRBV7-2,TGTGCCAGCAGCTCCGCTGATACCGGTGAAAAACTGTTTTTT,CASSSADTGEKLFF
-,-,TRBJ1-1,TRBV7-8,TGTGCCAGCAATCTCAGGTCACAGGCCCTGCTACCTATGAACACTGAAGCTTTCTTT,CASNLRSQALLPMNTEAFF
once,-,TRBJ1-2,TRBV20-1,TGCAGTGCTACAAGGGAGTATGGCTACACCTTC,CSATREYGYTF
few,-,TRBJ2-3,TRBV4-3,TGCGCCAGCAGCCCCCGGCGAAGGCCAGATACGCAGTATTTT,CASSPRRRPDTQYF
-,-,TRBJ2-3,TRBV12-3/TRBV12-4,TGTGCCAGCAGGCCCCTTCCGGGGCCCGGGTTTCCAGATACGCAGTATTTT,CASRPLPGPGFPDTQYF
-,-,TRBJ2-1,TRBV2,TGTGCCAGCAGTGAGGAAGGGGGCAATGAGCAGTTCTTC,CASSEEGGNEQFF
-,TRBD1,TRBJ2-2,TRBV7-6,TGTGCCAGCAGCACGAGAGACAGGGCCGCGAACACCGGGGAGCTGTTTTTT,CASSTRDRAANTGELFF
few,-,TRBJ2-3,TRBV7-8,TGTGCCAGCAGCTCGGGACGGAGGATTTTTCAACGCACAGATACGCAGTATTTT,CASSSGRRIFQRTDTQYF
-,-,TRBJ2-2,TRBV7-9,TGTGCCAGCCGTTCCGTGGGGGGTAACACCGGGGAGCTGTTTTTT,CASRSVGGNTGELFF
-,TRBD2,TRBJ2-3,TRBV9,TGTGCCAGCAGCGTAGACCGAGCGGGGGGGAACACAGATACGCAGTATTTT,CASSVDRAGGNTDTQYF
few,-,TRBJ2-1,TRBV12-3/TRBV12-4,TGTGCCAGCAGTTCGCTGGAGGTCAATGAGCAGTTCTTC,CASSSLEVNEQFF
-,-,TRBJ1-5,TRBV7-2,TGTGCCAGCAGCTTAATGCAGGGTCTGTTGCAGCCCCAGCATTTT,CASSLMQGLLQPQHF
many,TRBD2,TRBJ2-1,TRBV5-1,TGCGCCAGCAGCTTGGGGCGACTAGCGGGGGGATATGAGCAGTTCTTC,CASSLGRLAGGYEQFF
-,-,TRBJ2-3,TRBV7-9,TGTGCCAGCAGCCTAACTGGACTGAACAATACGCAGTATTTT,CASSLTGLNNTQYF
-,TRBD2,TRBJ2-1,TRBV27,TGTGCCAGCAGTTTGTTAGCGGGGGCGAGCTCCTACAATGAGCAGTTCTTC,CASSLLAGASSYNEQFF
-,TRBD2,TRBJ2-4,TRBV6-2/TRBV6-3,TGTGCCAGCGGCACGGGGGGGAGGAACATTCAGTACTTC,CASGTGGRNIQYF
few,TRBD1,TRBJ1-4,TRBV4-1,TGCGCCAGCAGCCAAGCAGGGGGATTAGCTGAAAAACTGTTTTTT,CASSQAGGLAEKLFF
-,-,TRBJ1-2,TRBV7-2,TGTGCCAGCAGCTTCCTCCGGGACACGTATGGCTACACCTTC,CASSFLRDTYGYTF
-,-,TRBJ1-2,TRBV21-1,TGTGCCAGCAGCGGTCGGGGGGGCAGCTATGGCTACACCTTC,CASSGRGGSYGYTF
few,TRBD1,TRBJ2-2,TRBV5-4,TGTGCCAGCAGCCCTGACAGGGGGCGAGTCGGGGAGCTGTTTTTT,CASSPDRGRVGELFF
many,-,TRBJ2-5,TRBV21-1,TGTGCCAGCAGCAAAATCCCCTGTTTTGCCAGAAAAGTAGCGTGTTCGGCCCAGTACTTC,CASSKIPCFARKVACSAQYF
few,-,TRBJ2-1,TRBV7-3,TGTGCCAGCAGCTTAGCGGGGGCCCACAATGAGCAGTTCTTC,CASSLAGAHNEQFF
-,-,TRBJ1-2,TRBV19,TGTGCCAGTAATACAGGGCGAACCCTCGGAGGCTACACCTTC,CASNTGRTLGGYTF
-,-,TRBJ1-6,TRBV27,TGTGCCAGCAGTTCCTTAGACAGGTTGGGGGTCTATAATTCACCCCTCCACTTT,CASSSLDRLGVYNSPLHF
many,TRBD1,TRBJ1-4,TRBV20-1,TGCAGTGCTAGAAAAGACAGGGTCGGTTCGAGGGCTAATGAAAAACTGTTTTTT,CSARKDRVGSRANEKLFF
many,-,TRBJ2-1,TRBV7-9,TGTGCCAGCAGCCCCCTTTTGAGTCTAGATGAGCAGTTCTTC,CASSPLLSLDEQFF